These 22 T cell receptor beta chains came from one sample sequenced in a study of somatic mutations in cytotoxic T cells in rheumatoid arthritis. Profiled with immunoSEQ multiplex PCR; TCRdb holds only in-frame clones, not every one. The table includes under 35,000 clones, about 87% detected once. The specimen was CD8+ T cells sorted from blood. These receptors were taken from an adult with rheumatoid arthritis.

The V and J genes are TRBV19 and TRBJ2-7; D is unresolved. The CDR3 runs to 14 residues. The germline CDR1 and CDR2 sequences are LNHDA and SQIVND (reference sequence). V lost 6 bases to trimming and J lost 4 bases, with 16 bases between them. The CDR3 region has the DNA TGTGCCAGTAGCCATTCCTACTCCCATTACGAGCAGTACTTC. It translates to CASSHSYSHYEQYF.

The rearrangement uses TRBV13 and TRBJ2-3, with a possible D match to TRBD2 (5 bases). CDR3 size: 14 residues. V was pared by 2 bases and J by 4 bases, with 10 bases between. Germline V CDR1 and CDR2: PRHDT, FYEKMQ (reference sequence). The CDR3 loop reads CASSLYPSSDTQYF. CDR3 nucleotide sequence: TGTGCCAGCAGCTTATATCCTAGCTCAGATACGCAGTATTTT.

This chain's CDR3 is CASSGSMLLSGAEETQYF. The DNA of the CDR3 is TGTGCCAGCAGTGGTAGTATGTTGTTGAGCGGGGCTGAAGAGACCCAGTACTTC. The rearrangement joins TRBV2 to TRBJ2-5; 7 nucleotides match TRBD2. V shed 4 bases, J shed 3 bases, and the junction held 17 bases outside the gene matches. The CDR3 runs 18 residues. Germline loops: CDR1 SNHLY, CDR2 FYNNEI.

The chain joins TRBV11-2 to TRBJ2-5; 7 bases align to TRBD1. The CDR3 runs 18 residues. The trim removed 3 bases at V and 2 bases at J, leaving 15 bases unmatched. Germline CDR1 SGHAT, CDR2 FQNNGV. CDR3 in amino acids: CASSFFLLSRGQQETQYF. CDR3 DNA: TGTGCCAGCAGCTTCTTCCTTCTATCCCGGGGACAGCAAGAGACCCAGTACTTC.

This clone has only one observation. The CDR3 sequence is CASGRDREKGQPQHF. The CDR3 bases are TGCGCCAGCGGAAGGGACAGGGAAAAGGGACAGCCCCAGCATTTT. The chain employs TRBV10-1 and TRBJ1-5, with 9 bases identical to TRBD1. Germline V gene data show CDR1 as WNHNN and CDR2 as SYGVQD (reference sequence). With 8 bases clipped from V and 7 bases from J, the junction kept 12 bases outside the gene matches. The CDR3 sequence is 15 residues long.

CDR3 bases: TGCGCCAGCAGCCAAACAACCGGGACTAGCGGGAGCAATGAGCAGTTCTTC. Translation: CASSQTTGTSGSNEQFF. This chain connects TRBV4-1 to TRBJ2-1; 14 bases are shared with TRBD2. CDR1 and CDR2 (germline): MGHRA, YSYEKL. V shed 2 bases, J shed 6 bases, and the junction held 6 bases outside the gene matches. The CDR3 is 17 residues long.

The chain carries TRBV11-2 and TRBJ2-1; 9 nucleotides align to TRBD1. Trimming removed 7 bases from V and 8 bases from J; junction bases left unmatched: 15. This CDR3 comprises 16 residues. Germline assignment: CDR1 SGHAT and CDR2 FQNNGV. This CDR3 is CASTIVPGQGLDEQFF. CDR3 sequence (DNA): TGTGCCAGCACCATAGTCCCGGGACAGGGTTTGGATGAGCAGTTCTTC.

The CDR3 sequence: CAWDYVQGYEQYF. As DNA, the CDR3 is TGTGCCTGGGATTATGTACAGGGATACGAGCAGTACTTC. V and J are TRBV30 and TRBJ2-7, with D perhaps TRBD1 (6 bases). CDR3 length equals 13 residues. CDR1 is GTSNPN, CDR2 SVGIG, per germline (reference sequence). The V end lost 5 bases, the J end lost 4 bases, and 15 bases lay between the germline ends.

This chain joins TRBV9 and TRBJ2-1; 8 bases fit TRBD2. V shed 2 bases and J 4 bases; nucleotides not matched to a gene: 2. Per the germline V gene, CDR1 is SGDLS and CDR2 is YYNGEE. This CDR3 contains 14 residues. CDR3 sequence reads: CASSVLAGYNEQFF. CDR3 bases: TGTGCCAGCAGCGTTTTAGCGGGATACAATGAGCAGTTCTTC.

This clone was observed a few times. This sequence joins TRBV18 and TRBJ2-6, with TRBD1 as a possible D gene (6 bases). CDR1 KGHSH and CDR2 LQKENI come from the germline V gene. V was shortened by 3 bases and J by 0 bases, with 15 bases between the two germline ends. The CDR3 is 18 residues long. As DNA, the CDR3 is TGTGCCAGCTCACCGACCGACAGGTTCCCCTCTGGGGCCAACGTCCTGACTTTC. Its translation is CASSPTDRFPSGANVLTF.

The chain has TRBV13 and TRBJ2-7; 8 nucleotides agree with TRBD1. Germline loops: CDR1 PRHDT, CDR2 FYEKMQ (reference sequence). Trimming cost V 0 bases and J 0 bases; bases outside gene matches: 1. The CDR3 extends over 15 amino acids. The CDR3 protein is CASSLGQGASYEQYF. The CDR3 DNA reads as TGTGCCAGCAGCTTAGGTCAGGGGGCCTCCTACGAGCAGTACTTC. Variable domain in full (rest from reference TRBV13 and TRBJ2-7): AAGVIQSPRHLIKEKRETATLKCYPIPRHDTVYWYQQGPGQDPQFLISFYEKMQSDKGSIPDRFSAQQFSDYHSELNMSSLELGDSALYFCASSLGQGASYEQYFGPGTRLTVT.

The CDR3 bases are TGTGCCAGCAGCTTAACAGGGGTCGGCACAGATACGCAGTATTTT. Residues: CASSLTGVGTDTQYF. This chain uses TRBV11-2 with TRBJ2-3; 7 bases map to TRBD1. CDR1 and CDR2 from the germline V gene are SGHAT and FQNNGV. The V segment lost 2 bases and the J segment 1 base; nucleotides outside the gene matches: 3. This CDR3 comprises 15 residues.

The chain couples TRBV4-1 to TRBJ2-7; possibly TRBD1 or TRBD2 for D (5 bases each). Germline CDR1 is MGHRA and CDR2 is YSYEKL. This CDR3 has 17 residues. Trimming removed 3 bases at V and 1 base at J, with 19 bases between. The CDR3 nucleotides are TGCGCCAGCAGCCACGTAACCGGGACCGGTGGGTCCTACGAGCAGTACTTC. Its protein is CASSHVTGTGGSYEQYF.

The chain couples TRBV7-8 to TRBJ1-5; unclear D gene. Trimming shortened V by 7 bases and J by 0 bases, and 22 bases separated the two germline ends. The CDR3 is 18 amino acids. Per the germline V gene, CDR1 is SGHVS and CDR2 is FQNEAQ. Here the CDR3 reads CASTERAVQIHSNQPQHF. The CDR3 region has the DNA TGTGCCAGCACCGAACGGGCCGTGCAGATACATAGCAATCAGCCCCAGCATTTT.

The chain carries TRBV28 and TRBJ1-5; D is perhaps TRBD1 (5 bases). This CDR3 is 15 amino acids long. V was pared by 5 bases and J by 1 base, with 12 bases between. Germline CDR1 MDHEN, CDR2 SYDVKM. The DNA for the CDR3 is TGTGCCAGCAGTCCCCCCGGGGGAAGCAATCAGCCCCAGCATTTT. It encodes CASSPPGGSNQPQHF.

This rearrangement joins TRBV7-9 to TRBJ2-7, with unresolved D. Germline V gives CDR1 SEHNR, CDR2 FQNEAQ (reference sequence). This CDR3 has 13 amino acids. Trimming left V 7 bases short and J 2 bases short, with 12 bases between. CDR3 in amino acids: CASTLTATYEQYF. The CDR3 nucleotides read TGTGCCAGCACCCTGACGGCGACCTACGAGCAGTACTTC.

The chain uses TRBV29-1 and TRBJ2-1; TRBD1 might be the D (6 bases). Trimming pared 4 bases from V and 5 bases from J, leaving 18 bases between. From germline, CDR1 is SQVTM and CDR2 ANQGSEA. The CDR3 spans 15 residues. The CDR3 here is CSVVSTGTSNNEQFF. The CDR3 region has the DNA TGCAGCGTTGTTTCCACCGGGACATCCAACAATGAGCAGTTCTTC.

This rearrangement joins TRBV15 to TRBJ2-5; no clear D gene. Germline values: CDR1 LNHNV, CDR2 YYDKDF (reference sequence). There are 16 residues in the CDR3. V was trimmed by 0 bases and J by 1 base, leaving 12 bases between them. The CDR3 region is CATSRERARFQETQYF. DNA of the CDR3: TGTGCCACCAGCAGAGAAAGGGCCCGCTTCCAAGAGACCCAGTACTTC.

The rearrangement uses TRBV27 and TRBJ2-4; D perhaps matches TRBD1 (5 bases). V gave up 6 bases and J gave up 8 bases, with 20 bases separating them. The CDR3 is made up of 15 amino acids. Per the germline V gene, CDR1 is MNHEY and CDR2 is SMNVEV (reference sequence). CDR3 region: CASRGLGVDWDIQYF. CDR3 nucleotides: TGTGCCAGCAGGGGGTTAGGGGTCGACTGGGACATTCAGTACTTC.

This clone was seen a handful of times. This chain links TRBV19 with TRBJ2-7, with D possibly TRBD1 on 5 matching bases. The germline CDR1 and CDR2 sequences are LNHDA and SQIVND (reference sequence). The CDR3 extends over 13 amino acids. V was clipped by 6 bases and J by 5 bases, with 14 bases between them. CDR3 nucleotides: TGTGCCAGTAGACCCTTGGAAGGGGACGAGCAGTACTTC. This encodes CASRPLEGDEQYF.

This clone was found once. The CDR3 DNA reads as TGTGCCAGTAACGGCCAGCGGGACACAGATACGCAGTATTTT. Translating it yields CASNGQRDTDTQYF. The chain employs TRBV19 and TRBJ2-3; 7 nucleotides agree with TRBD2. CDR1 is LNHDA and CDR2 is SQIVND in the germline V gene (reference sequence). Trimming cost V 7 bases and J 2 bases; bases outside gene matches: 6. The CDR3 runs 14 residues.

The chain joins TRBV11-3 to TRBJ2-1; TRBD2 matches 12 bases. The CDR3 covers 15 residues. The V gene's germline CDR1 is SGHNT and CDR2 YENEEA. V was pared by 5 bases and J by 6 bases, with 5 bases of the junction left unmatched. The CDR3 DNA is TGTGCCAGCAGCCTGCGGACTAGCGGGACCAATGAGCAGTTCTTC. Translated, it gives CASSLRTSGTNEQFF.